This T cell receptor beta chain was recovered during a study of shared clonotypes between healthy human individuals. Study results and caveats: An anticipated effect of sequencing depth on clonotype sharing among donors was recognized. The study sampled only blood, and tissue repertoires likely differ.

This clone appeared a few times. Its specificity is unknown. Losses at the gene ends were 5 bases for V and 9 bases for J; bases not matched to a gene: 5. The CDR3 loop spans 13 amino acids. CDR1 and CDR2 from the germline V gene are LGHNT and FRNRAP. Sequencing used immunoSEQ multiplex PCR; TCRdb keeps in-frame clones, though not all of them. The sample shows under 1,100,000 clones, more than 65% of them seen only once. The V and J genes are TRBV12-5 and TRBJ2-7; TRBD1 matches 12 bases. The source material was memory CD4+ T cells sorted from blood. Documented subset: CD45RA-negative fraction. The source of this sequence is a man younger than 35 in good health. The CDR3: CASGLGTGGGQYF. Here the CDR3 DNA reads TGTGCTAGTGGTCTCGGGACAGGGGGCGGGCAGTACTTC.